One sample yielded the 12 T cell receptor beta chains listed below, sequenced in a study of spatial heterogeneity in lung cancer. TCRdb re-called the 5' RACE reads with MiXCR, one entry per CDR3 protein. The sample lists about 45,000 distinct CDR3 sequences; about 11% were seen once. Stated time point: sample taken at primary tumor resection. Unsorted whole RNA from tumor, nontumor lung or frozen PBMC underwent sequencing. The specimen was PBMCs, collected at surgery. The receptors stem from a female donor with early-stage non-small cell lung cancer.

The sample holds a few counts of this clonotype. This chain connects TRBV6-6 to TRBJ2-3; unclear D gene. Trimming left V 2 bases short and J 2 bases short, with 5 bases between. CDR3 length: 13 amino acids. Germline loops: CDR1 MNHNY, CDR2 SVGAGI (reference sequence). CDR3: CASSYADTDTQYF. The DNA for the CDR3 is TGTGCCAGCAGTTACGCGGACACAGATACGCAGTATTTT.

This clonotype was counted between two and nine times. This chain links TRBV20-1 with TRBJ2-4, with D tentatively TRBD1 (6 bases). This CDR3 is 14 amino acids long. V was shortened by 5 bases and J by 0 bases, with 11 bases between the two germline ends. Per the germline V gene, CDR1 is DFQATT and CDR2 is SNEGSKA (reference sequence). CDR3 nucleotide sequence: TGCAGTGCTCTGGCAGGGGAAGCCAAAAACATTCAGTACTTC. Its protein is CSALAGEAKNIQYF.

The chain links TRBV12-3 or TRBV12-4 to TRBJ1-5; D is ambiguous. This CDR3 region has 13 residues. The germline V and J ends were trimmed by 6 bases and 6 bases, with 12 bases remaining between them. Here the CDR3 DNA reads TGTGCCAGCAGGTCCCGTGGAGGTCAGCCCCAGCATTTT. Translation: CASRSRGGQPQHF.

This clonotype was detected many times. The chain employs TRBV20-1 and TRBJ2-1; 13 positions agree with TRBD2. Looked up from germline, CDR1 is DFQATT and CDR2 is SNEGSKA (reference sequence). J gave up 12 bases and V 3 bases, and 11 bases lay outside the gene matches. The CDR3 totals 15 residues. The CDR3 nucleotides are TGCAGTGCTAGTGTACTAGCGGGGGGGACAGCCGGGCAGTTCTTC. It translates to CSASVLAGGTAGQFF.

At least ten counts were recorded for this clonotype. V and J are TRBV7-8 and TRBJ2-2; D is possibly TRBD1 (6 bases). V gave up 6 bases and J gave up 4 bases, with 12 bases separating them. CDR3 size: 14 residues. The germline V gene has CDR1 SGHVS and CDR2 FQNEAQ. CDR3 nucleotides: TGTGCCAGCAGGCAACAGGGTGCCACCGGGGAGCTGTTTTTT. It is translated as CASRQQGATGELFF.

The gene calls are TRBV4-1 and TRBJ1-5; 7 positions agree with TRBD1. Germline V gene lookup returns CDR1 MGHRA and CDR2 YSYEKL. This CDR3 has 15 amino acids. J gave up 3 bases and V 0 bases, and 2 bases lay outside the gene matches. The CDR3 nucleotides are TGCGCCAGCAGCCAAGATGGACAGGTCAATCAGCCCCAGCATTTT. This sequence encodes CASSQDGQVNQPQHF.

This clonotype was picked up many times. CDR3 coding DNA: TGTGCCACCAGCAGAGATTGGGGCAGCACAGATACGCAGTATTTT. It is translated as CATSRDWGSTDTQYF. The chain employs TRBV15 and TRBJ2-3; possible D gene TRBD1, 5 bases. Germline V gene sequence: CDR1 LNHNV, CDR2 YYDKDF (reference sequence). The CDR3 extends over 15 amino acids. Trimming cost V 0 bases and J 0 bases, with 7 bases left between them.

This clonotype was seen at least ten times. The chain joins TRBV28 to TRBJ1-1, with 8 bases lining up with TRBD1. CDR1 and CDR2 from the germline V gene are MDHEN and SYDVKM. The ends lost 5 bases at V and 0 bases at J; junction bases unmatched: 5. There are 15 residues in the CDR3. The CDR3 DNA reads TGTGCCAGCAGTCCCCAGACAGGGGTGAACACTGAAGCTTTCTTT. It translates to CASSPQTGVNTEAFF. Full variable domain (missing parts from reference TRBV28 and TRBJ1-1): DVKVTQSSRYLVKRTGEKVFLECVQDMDHENMFWYRQDPGLGLRLIYFSYDVKMKEKGDIPEGYSVSREKKERFSLILESASTNQTSMYLCASSPQTGVNTEAFFGQGTRLTVV.

V usage is TRBV2 and J usage is TRBJ2-2, with 8 bases fitting TRBD1. CDR1 is SNHLY and CDR2 is FYNNEI in the germline V gene. This CDR3 spans 15 amino acids. The V segment lost 6 bases and the J segment 0 bases; nucleotides outside the gene matches: 3. The CDR3 nucleotides read TGTGCCAGCAGGTCGGACAGGGCGAACACCGGGGAGCTGTTTTTT. It translates to CASRSDRANTGELFF. Full variable domain (outside the CDR3, taken from reference TRBV2 and TRBJ2-2): EPEVTQTPSHQVTQMGQEVILRCVPISNHLYFYWYRQILGQKVEFLVSFYNNEISEKSEIFDDQFSVERPDGSNFTLKIRSTKLEDSAMYFCASRSDRANTGELFFGEGSRLTVL.

This clonotype has just a few counts. The chain uses TRBV20-1 and TRBJ2-7, with D possibly matching TRBD1 (7 bases). The CDR3 is 13 amino acids. Trimming pared 6 bases from V and 0 bases from J, leaving 12 bases between. Germline V lookup: CDR1 DFQATT, CDR2 SNEGSKA (reference sequence). As DNA, the CDR3 is TGCAGTGCCAGGAGGGACAGCTCCTACGAGCAGTACTTC. Translated, it gives CSARRDSSYEQYF.

This clonotype was seen only a few times. CDR3 amino acids: CASRSRLQGIKAFF. The CDR3 nucleotides are TGTGCCAGCAGGTCCAGGCTACAGGGGATCAAAGCTTTCTTT. This chain links TRBV2 with TRBJ1-1; 7 bases are shared with TRBD1. Germline V gene lookup returns CDR1 SNHLY and CDR2 FYNNEI. CDR3 length equals 14 residues. Trimming removed 6 bases from V and 9 bases from J; junction bases left unmatched: 13.

This chain links TRBV27 with TRBJ2-7; 9 nucleotides line up with TRBD1. CDR3 length: 14 amino acids. Germline loops: CDR1 MNHEY, CDR2 SMNVEV (reference sequence). V shed 6 bases, J shed 3 bases, and the junction held 6 bases outside the gene matches. CDR3 DNA: TGTGCCAGCAGAACCGGGACAGGGATCTACGAGCAGTACTTC. Its protein is CASRTGTGIYEQYF.